The subject of this entry is one TCR beta chain. This sample is drawn from a study of T cell responses to AZD1222 COVID-19 vaccine. TCRdb keeps only in-frame clones here, not all; method: immunoSEQ multiplex PCR. The sample includes approximately 170,000 clones, about 91% of them seen just once. Germline assignment: CDR1 MGHRA and CDR2 YSYEKL. Trimming left V 2 bases short and J 4 bases short, with 21 bases between. The CDR3 covers 17 residues. The receptor comes from an adult in good health. The rearrangement links TRBV4-1 to TRBJ2-7; D gene uncertain. This sample comprised peripheral blood, obtained on day 0 of AZD1222 vaccination. The CDR3, as DNA: TGCGCCAGCAGCCAATTAATGGTCCCTAGTACCCCATACGAGCAGTACTTC. Translated, it gives CASSQLMVPSTPYEQYF.